These 28 T cell receptor beta chains were sequenced from one sample in a study of blood T cells in healthy people across ages. Using a J-beta primer mix together with a sample-barcoded 5' primer, a second PCR was run for about 7 to 12 cycles. MiXCR was run by TCRdb on the 5' RACE reads, yielding one entry per CDR3 protein. The sample records 1.5 million to 2 million distinct CDR3 sequences, about 28% being singletons. Sequencing was carried out using blood. These receptors were obtained from a woman aged 25 to 39 in good health.

The chain employs TRBV10-3 and TRBJ1-2; D possibly corresponds to TRBD1 (5 bases). The CDR3 runs 14 residues. The V and J ends lost 5 bases and 6 bases respectively, with 16 bases between them. Germline V CDR1 and CDR2: ENHRY, SYGVKD. CDR3 loop: CAISPGQGRNGYTF. Here the CDR3 DNA reads TGTGCCATCAGTCCCGGGCAGGGCCGGAATGGCTACACCTTC.

This clonotype was recorded many times. The chain recombines TRBV20-1 with TRBJ2-1; the D gene is possibly TRBD1 (6 bases). V was trimmed by 5 bases and J by 8 bases, leaving 19 bases between them. Germline CDR1 is DFQATT and CDR2 is SNEGSKA (reference sequence). The CDR3 covers 14 residues. The CDR3 spells CSAAGQPLLDEQFF. The CDR3 DNA reads as TGCAGTGCTGCCGGACAGCCCCTGCTTGATGAGCAGTTCTTC.

The table lists this clonotype with many counts. V is TRBV20-1 and J is TRBJ2-7; D remains unclear. The CDR3 sequence is 12 residues long. Germline V gene data show CDR1 as DFQATT and CDR2 as SNEGSKA (reference sequence). Between the trimmed V and J ends, which lost 5 bases and 6 bases, there was a span of 14 bases. The chain's CDR3 is CSAAPAASEQYF. The DNA for the CDR3 is TGCAGTGCTGCCCCGGCGGCCTCCGAGCAGTACTTC.

This clonotype appeared many times. J is TRBJ2-7 and V is TRBV2; D not resolved. There are 12 residues in the CDR3. CDR1 is SNHLY, CDR2 FYNNEI, per germline. Trimming took off 4 bases at V and 4 bases at J, with 8 bases between the two ends. In DNA form, the CDR3 reads TGTGCCAGCAGTGTCATGTATTACGAGCAGTACTTC. Protein: CASSVMYYEQYF.

In its sample, this clonotype was seen many times. The V gene is TRBV6-6, the J gene TRBJ2-5; no clear D. The CDR3 consists of 11 residues. Germline CDR1 and CDR2: MNHNY and SVGAGI (reference sequence). The ends were cut back, 2 bases at V and 5 bases at J, with 3 bases in the middle. This CDR3 is CASSYTETQYF. CDR3 DNA sequence: TGTGCCAGCAGTTACACGGAGACCCAGTACTTC.

To note about this clonotype: Sequence at one end of the junction differs from germline and may be a read error. The chain combines TRBV6-5 with TRBJ1-4, with D perhaps matching TRBD1 (6 bases). Germline V gene lookup returns CDR1 MNHEY and CDR2 SVGAGI. CDR3 length equals 14 residues. The CDR3, as DNA: TGTGCCAGCAAATCGGGGGCAACTAATGAAAAACGGTTTTTT. This translates into CASKSGATNEKRFF.

The chain combines TRBV20-1 with TRBJ2-6; D not resolved. The V end was cut by 7 bases, the J end by 2 bases, with 6 bases between. CDR1 and CDR2 from the germline V gene are DFQATT and SNEGSKA (reference sequence). This CDR3 is 12 amino acids long. DNA for the CDR3: TGCAGTGTATACACTGGGGCCAACGTCCTGACTTTC. The encoded protein is CSVYTGANVLTF.

Only a few counts were recorded for this clonotype. CDR3 DNA: TGTGCCATCAGGGAAGAAAGAGGGGCCTACAATGAGCAGTTCTTC. Translating it yields CAIREERGAYNEQFF. The rearrangement uses TRBV10-3 and TRBJ2-1; the D gene could be TRBD1 or TRBD2 (5 bases each). Per germline, CDR1 ENHRY and CDR2 SYGVKD. The length of the CDR3 is 15 residues. V lost 6 bases and J lost 2, with 14 bases in between.

The chain couples TRBV7-9 to TRBJ1-2, with TRBD1 matching over 10 bases. V lost 6 bases to trimming and J lost 7 bases; unmatched junction nucleotides: 11. CDR1 and CDR2 from the germline V gene are SEHNR and FQNEAQ (reference sequence). The CDR3 runs to 15 residues. Here the CDR3 reads CASRQGQGNDCGYTF. The CDR3 region has the DNA TGTGCCAGCAGGCAGGGACAGGGGAACGACTGTGGCTACACCTTC.

With respect to this clonotype: This likely comes from a read error, as the CDR3 has no conserved phenylalanine or tryptophan at its end. J is TRBJ2-1 and V is TRBV7-6; 7 nucleotides agree with TRBD1. Trimming at V came to 5 bases and at J to 3 bases, leaving 13 bases not matched to a gene. Germline V CDR1 and CDR2: SGHVS, FNYEAQ. The CDR3 consists of 17 residues. In nucleotides, the CDR3 is TGTGCCAGCAGCGCCAACAATGCACAGGGGTACTACAATGAGCAGTTCTTA. Protein: CASSANNAQGYYNEQFL.

Only a few counts were recorded for this clonotype. The V and J genes are TRBV15 and TRBJ1-1; D not certain. This CDR3 spans 13 amino acids. Germline loops: CDR1 LNHNV, CDR2 YYDKDF (reference sequence). Trimming removed 4 bases from V and 6 bases from J, with 12 bases in between. This CDR3 is CATSKVGFAEAFF. In DNA, the CDR3 is TGTGCCACCAGCAAGGTAGGATTCGCTGAAGCTTTCTTT. Using reference TRBV15 and TRBJ1-1 for the parts outside the CDR3, the full variable domain is DAMVIQNPRYQVTQFGKPVTLSCSQTLNHNVMYWYQQKSSQAPKLLFHYYDKDFNNEADTPDNFQSRRPNTSFCFLDIRSPGLGDTAMYLCATSKVGFAEAFFGQGTRLTVV.

This clonotype was detected only once. A much larger clone sits a single nucleotide away, making a read error possible. Here the CDR3 reads CASSYDGKLFF. As DNA, the CDR3 is TGTGCCAGCAGTTACGATGGAAAACTGTTTTTT. This chain connects TRBV6-6 to TRBJ1-4; unclear D gene. V was pared by 2 bases and J by 10 bases, with 5 bases between. Germline V lookup: CDR1 MNHNY, CDR2 SVGAGI (reference sequence). This CDR3 comprises 11 residues.

This chain uses TRBV6-6 with TRBJ1-2, with 9 positions matching TRBD1. Trimming at V came to 7 bases and at J to 7 bases, leaving 16 bases not matched to a gene. The germline V gene encodes CDR1 MNHNY and CDR2 SVGAGI (reference sequence). This CDR3 contains 16 residues. In nucleotides, the CDR3 is TGTGCCAGCACCAACACGGGACAGGGTAACGATAGTGGCTACACCTTC. It specifies CASTNTGQGNDSGYTF.

This clonotype came up a few times. V gene TRBV12-3 or TRBV12-4 combines with J gene TRBJ2-1; D perhaps matches TRBD1 (6 bases). The CDR3 totals 15 residues. Deletions cut 9 bases from V and 2 bases from J, with 17 bases between. The CDR3 region has the DNA TGTGCCAGTGTGCGGATCCCAGGGGCCTACAATGAGCAGTTCTTC. This encodes CASVRIPGAYNEQFF.

For this clonotype: The junction does not match germline at one end; this may be a read error. V usage is TRBV18 and J usage is TRBJ2-1; weak D call: TRBD2 (6 bases). The CDR3 consists of 16 residues. Looked up from germline, CDR1 is KGHSH and CDR2 is LQKENI. CDR3 residues: CASSPGASGLYNEQFF. The CDR3 DNA reads TGTGCCAGCTCACCTGGGGCGAGCGGGCTATACAATGAGCAATTCTTC. Drawing the rest from reference TRBV18 and TRBJ2-1, the complete variable domain is NAGVMQNPRHLVRRRGQEARLRCSPMKGHSHVYWYRQLPEEGLKFMVYLQKENIIDESGMPKERFSAEFPKEGPSILRIQQVVRGDSAAYFCASSPGASGLYNEQFFGPGTRLTVL.

This sequence joins TRBV7-2 and TRBJ2-1; TRBD1 matches at 7 bases. This CDR3 is 16 amino acids long. Looked up from germline, CDR1 is SGHTA and CDR2 is FQGNSA. J was trimmed by 9 bases and V by 3 bases; bases with no gene match: 14. CDR3 residues: CASSFATGTAFGEQFF. Written as DNA, the CDR3 is TGTGCCAGCAGCTTTGCAACCGGGACAGCCTTTGGTGAGCAGTTCTTC. The entire variable domain, with the rest obtained from reference TRBV7-2 and TRBJ2-1, is as follows: GAGVSQSPSNKVTEKGKDVELRCDPISGHTALYWYRQSLGQGLEFLIYFQGNSAPDKSGLPSDRFSAERTGGSVSTLTIQRTQQEDSAVYLCASSFATGTAFGEQFFGPGTRLTVL.

The V call is TRBV7-8, the J call TRBJ1-1; 7 bases line up with TRBD1. CDR1 and CDR2 from the germline V gene are SGHVS and FQNEAQ. Trimming took 5 bases from V and 5 from J; bases not matched to a gene: 11. CDR3 size: 15 residues. CDR3 nucleotides: TGTGCCAGCAGCCCTAGTGGCAGGGGGGGGACTGAAGCTTTCTTT. Residues: CASSPSGRGGTEAFF.

This chain connects TRBV25-1 to TRBJ1-1; maybe TRBD1 (6 bases). Trimming shortened V by 9 bases and J by 1 base, and 18 bases separated the two germline ends. CDR3 length: 15 residues. Germline V CDR1 and CDR2: MGHDK, SYGVNS. The CDR3 loop is CASAPSVGGNTEAFF. As DNA, the CDR3 is TGTGCCAGTGCCCCGTCGGTAGGGGGGAACACTGAAGCTTTCTTT.

This sequence joins TRBV28 and TRBJ2-3, with D unresolved. Germline CDR1 and CDR2: MDHEN and SYDVKM. V was shortened by 7 bases and J by 1 base, with 9 bases between the two germline ends. The CDR3 totals 13 residues. CDR3 amino acids: CASTPIRTDTQYF. The CDR3 DNA is TGTGCCAGCACCCCCATCCGCACAGATACGCAGTATTTT.

To note about this clonotype: An end of the junction does not agree with germline; a read error may underlie this. The chain uses TRBV7-2 and TRBJ1-1, with 7 nucleotides matching TRBD1. Germline loops: CDR1 SGHTA, CDR2 FQGNSA. The CDR3 is 15 amino acids. In DNA, the CDR3 is TGTGCCAGCAGCCCCGGAGGGGGCAGGAACACTGGAGCTTTCTTT. This gives the protein CASSPGGGRNTGAFF.

A remark on this clonotype: This may come from a read error, since a much larger clone is one base off. The chain couples TRBV7-9 to TRBJ2-1; 7 bases line up with TRBD1. Germline CDR1 and CDR2: SEHNR and FQNEAQ (reference sequence). The CDR3 is made up of 13 amino acids. V gave up 5 bases and J gave up 7 bases; unmatched junction bases: 5. CDR3 loop: CASSRGQKNEQFF. The CDR3 region has the DNA TGTGCCAGCAGCCGGGGACAGAAGAATGAGCAGTTCTTC.

This chain links TRBV19 with TRBJ2-1; 9 nucleotides agree with TRBD2. V shed 6 bases and J 7 bases; nucleotides not matched to a gene: 10. Germline V gene sequence: CDR1 LNHDA, CDR2 SQIVND (reference sequence). The CDR3 consists of 15 residues. The chain's CDR3 is CASRISGSARNEQFF. The CDR3 coding sequence is TGTGCCAGTAGGATTAGCGGGAGTGCGCGTAATGAGCAGTTCTTC.

This rearrangement joins TRBV11-2 to TRBJ1-1, with TRBD1 matching over 9 bases. The CDR3 runs to 16 residues. V was clipped by 1 base and J by 1 base; unmatched bases: 4. CDR1 and CDR2 from the germline V gene are SGHAT and FQNNGV. This CDR3 is CASSLVTGQGNTEAFF. The CDR3 nucleotides read TGTGCCAGCAGCTTAGTAACGGGACAGGGGAACACTGAAGCTTTCTTT.

This rearrangement joins TRBV12-3 or TRBV12-4 to TRBJ2-1; D gene unclear. Between the trimmed V and J ends, which lost 1 base and 4 bases, there was a span of 8 bases. The CDR3 has 14 amino acids. CDR3 sequence reads: CASSLVLPYNEQFF. The CDR3, as DNA: TGTGCCAGCAGTTTAGTGCTACCTTACAATGAGCAGTTCTTC.

This clonotype turned up a few times. This rearrangement joins TRBV28 to TRBJ1-1, with TRBD1 as a possible D gene (5 bases). Germline assignment: CDR1 MDHEN and CDR2 SYDVKM. This CDR3 comprises 14 residues. V shed 3 bases and J shed 6 bases, with 14 bases lying between them. CDR3 loop: CASSLQGGRAEAFF. The DNA of the CDR3 is TGTGCCAGCAGTTTGCAGGGCGGAAGGGCTGAAGCTTTCTTT.

This clonotype was observed a few times. The genes are TRBV29-1 and TRBJ2-7; a possible D gene is TRBD1 (6 bases). Germline V gene data show CDR1 as SQVTM and CDR2 as ANQGSEA. This CDR3 comprises 15 residues. With 1 base removed from V and 3 bases from J, the gap between germline ends came to 16 bases. This chain's CDR3 is CSVEVSPGENYEQYF. CDR3 DNA: TGCAGCGTTGAAGTTTCGCCAGGGGAAAACTACGAGCAGTACTTC.

This clonotype was seen more than once but under ten times. The chain employs TRBV6-1 and TRBJ2-7, with 11 bases lining up with TRBD1. The CDR3 consists of 14 residues. V was pared by 8 bases and J by 7 bases, with 10 bases of the junction left unmatched. The germline gives CDR1 MNHNS, CDR2 SASEGT. Here the CDR3 reads CASGDRGVGGEQYF. The CDR3 nucleotides are TGTGCCAGCGGGGACAGGGGGGTTGGTGGAGAGCAGTACTTC.

The genes are TRBV7-2 and TRBJ1-4, with D maybe TRBD1 (5 bases). In germline, CDR1 is SGHTA, CDR2 FQGNSA. Deletions cut 1 base from V and 7 bases from J, with 13 bases between. The CDR3 sequence is 15 residues long. The DNA of the CDR3 is TGTGCCAGCAGCTTAGGCGGCAGGGTCGGTGAAAAACTGTTTTTT. This gives the protein CASSLGGRVGEKLFF.